Presented here are 20 T cell receptor beta chains from one specimen sequenced in a study of blood T cell repertoires in COVID-19. Libraries were prepared by immunoSEQ multiplex PCR; TCRdb keeps only in-frame clonotypes and omits some of them. The sample carries 270,000 or so clones, roughly 84% recorded once. The sequenced sample was PBMCs or T cells enriched from blood (not recorded which). The receptors stem from a man in his fifties who had recovered from COVID-19.

This clone showed up just a few times. This chain connects TRBV9 to TRBJ2-3; TRBD2 aligns across 11 bases. The germline V gene encodes CDR1 SGDLS and CDR2 YYNGEE. CDR3 length equals 16 residues. Trimming took 0 bases from V and 6 from J; bases not matched to a gene: 6. DNA for the CDR3: TGTGCCAGCAGCGTAGCTAGCGGGAGGATCGGCGATACGCAGTATTTT. This sequence encodes CASSVASGRIGDTQYF.

The chain couples TRBV6-4 to TRBJ1-5; D gene ambiguous. From germline, CDR1 is MRHNA and CDR2 SNTAGT. The V end lost 11 bases, the J end lost 1 base, and 24 bases lay between the germline ends. There are 17 residues in the CDR3. Here the CDR3 reads CARNPKRRERSNQPQHF. The CDR3 nucleotides are TGTGCCCGTAATCCTAAGAGGAGGGAACGGAGCAATCAGCCCCAGCATTTT.

This chain links TRBV4-2 with TRBJ1-1; D is uncertain. The V end lost 4 bases, the J end lost 10 bases, and 25 bases lay between the germline ends. The CDR3 contains 16 residues. CDR1 and CDR2 from the germline V gene are LGHNA and YNFKEQ. In DNA, the CDR3 is TGTGCCAGCAGCCTACAAACCGGGATCATAAGAAAGGGAGCTTTCTTT. This sequence encodes CASSLQTGIIRKGAFF.

The chain employs TRBV5-1 and TRBJ2-7; 9 bases map to TRBD1. The junction had 10 bases not matched to a gene; V was cut back by 3 bases and J by 6 bases. CDR1 is SGHRS, CDR2 YFSETQ, per germline. This CDR3 region has 15 residues. The DNA for the CDR3 is TGCGCCAGCAGCTCGGGCGGGACAGGGTACCTCGAGCAGTACTTC. Amino acid sequence: CASSSGGTGYLEQYF.

V and J are TRBV6-2 or TRBV6-3 and TRBJ2-5; D remains unclear. This CDR3 contains 14 residues. V was clipped by 5 bases and J by 0 bases, with 10 bases between them. Germline lookup yields CDR1 MNHEY and CDR2 SVGEGT. The CDR3, as DNA: TGTGCCAGCAGTCCCTTCGGGTACCAAGAGACCCAGTACTTC. Its protein product is CASSPFGYQETQYF.

This chain joins TRBV11-3 and TRBJ1-2; D is unclear. This CDR3 comprises 13 residues. Trimming took 2 bases from V and 6 from J, leaving 10 bases between them. Germline CDR1 reads SGHNT; CDR2 reads YENEEA. In nucleotides, the CDR3 is TGTGCCAGCAGCTTACGGTGGGGAGATGGCTACACCTTC. Its translation: CASSLRWGDGYTF.

V and J are TRBV7-2 and TRBJ2-3; 10 positions agree with TRBD2. With V trimmed by 5 bases and J by 5 bases, 10 bases remained unmatched. Germline V gene sequence: CDR1 SGHTA, CDR2 FQGNSA. There are 16 residues in the CDR3. CDR3 protein: CASSPTSGRAVDTQYF. CDR3 nucleotide sequence: TGTGCCAGCAGCCCCACGAGCGGGAGGGCCGTAGATACGCAGTATTTT. Using reference TRBV7-2 and TRBJ2-3 for the parts outside the CDR3, the full variable domain is GAGVSQSPSNKVTEKGKDVELRCDPISGHTALYWYRQSLGQGLEFLIYFQGNSAPDKSGLPSDRFSAERTGGSVSTLTIQRTQQEDSAVYLCASSPTSGRAVDTQYFGPGTRLTVL.

The chain joins TRBV11-3 to TRBJ2-7, with D possibly being TRBD2 (5 bases). Trimming took off 5 bases at V and 0 bases at J, with 11 bases between the two ends. Germline CDR1 is SGHNT and CDR2 is YENEEA. This CDR3 contains 14 residues. The chain's CDR3 is CASSKDRGSYEQYF. The DNA of the CDR3 is TGTGCCAGCAGCAAAGACCGGGGCTCCTACGAGCAGTACTTC.

The chain recombines TRBV7-3 with TRBJ2-5; a possible D gene is TRBD1 (5 bases). The CDR3 covers 13 residues. The V and J ends lost 2 bases and 3 bases respectively, with 7 bases between them. CDR1 SGHTA and CDR2 FQGTGA come from the germline V gene. The CDR3 region has the DNA TGTGCCAGCAGCTTATCCAGGGAAGAGACCCAGTACTTC. It specifies CASSLSREETQYF. The whole variable domain, filled in from reference TRBV7-3 and TRBJ2-5, reads GAGVSQTPSNKVTEKGKYVELRCDPISGHTALYWYRQSLGQGPEFLIYFQGTGAADDSGLPNDRFFAVRPEGSVSTLKIQRTERGDSAVYLCASSLSREETQYFGPGTRLLVL.

CDR3 protein: CASSPLRAGGTF. The CDR3 DNA follows: TGTGCCAGCAGCCCGCTCCGAGCAGGGGGGACCTTC. The chain combines TRBV7-9 with TRBJ1-2; 7 bases fit TRBD1. The CDR3 loop spans 12 amino acids. V trimming: 5 bases; J trimming: 14 bases; junction bases outside the gene matches: 11. Germline V lookup: CDR1 SEHNR, CDR2 FQNEAQ (reference sequence).

This clone turned up a few times. V gene TRBV6-5 combines with J gene TRBJ1-2; weak D call: TRBD1 (6 bases). V shed 5 bases and J shed 10 bases, with 14 bases lying between them. The CDR3 runs 12 residues. CDR1 MNHEY and CDR2 SVGAGI come from the germline V gene. The CDR3 loop is CASSKQGGDYTF. In nucleotides, the CDR3 is TGTGCCAGCAGTAAACAGGGAGGGGACTACACCTTC.

This sequence joins TRBV5-1 and TRBJ2-2; possibly TRBD1 for D (6 bases). This CDR3 comprises 15 residues. Trimming took 4 bases from V and 3 from J, leaving 13 bases between them. Germline V gene data show CDR1 as SGHRS and CDR2 as YFSETQ. The CDR3 DNA follows: TGCGCCAGCAGCAAGGCTGGGGGCGACACCGGGGAGCTGTTTTTT. As protein: CASSKAGGDTGELFF. The full variable domain, with the rest looked up from reference TRBV5-1 and TRBJ2-2, is KAGVTQTPRYLIKTRGQQVTLSCSPISGHRSVSWYQQTPGQGLQFLFEYFSETQRNKGNFPGRFSGRQFSNSRSEMNVSTLELGDSALYLCASSKAGGDTGELFFGEGSRLTVL.

The J gene is TRBJ2-7, the V gene TRBV27; possible D gene TRBD1, 6 bases. Germline-derived CDR1 and CDR2 are MNHEY and SMNVEV (reference sequence). The CDR3 loop spans 16 amino acids. The ends were cut back, 4 bases at V and 2 bases at J, with 18 bases in the middle. CDR3 protein: CASSSQLDRYAYEQYF. CDR3 in DNA: TGTGCCAGCAGTTCTCAACTCGACAGGTATGCCTACGAGCAGTACTTC.

The chain uses TRBV7-2 and TRBJ2-7; D perhaps matches TRBD2 (5 bases). Germline CDR1 and CDR2: SGHTA and FQGNSA. This CDR3 has 15 residues. Trimming left V 1 base short and J 0 bases short, with 10 bases between. The CDR3 sequence: CASSLEAVSSYEQYF. As DNA, the CDR3 is TGTGCCAGCAGCTTAGAAGCGGTAAGCTCCTACGAGCAGTACTTC.

The V gene is TRBV9, the J gene TRBJ1-2; D perhaps matches TRBD1 (5 bases). V gave up 3 bases and J gave up 8 bases, with 11 bases separating them. The germline CDR1 and CDR2 sequences are SGDLS and YYNGEE. The CDR3 extends over 12 amino acids. CDR3 in amino acids: CASSEGVQGYTF. For the CDR3, the DNA is TGTGCCAGCAGCGAAGGGGTACAGGGCTACACCTTC.

This clone was seen more than once but under ten times. This chain joins TRBV20-1 and TRBJ1-1; D uncertain. The CDR3 runs 11 residues. Germline lookup yields CDR1 DFQATT and CDR2 SNEGSKA (reference sequence). V was shortened by 3 bases and J by 1 base, with 3 bases between the two germline ends. CDR3 protein: CSASKNTEAFF. DNA of the CDR3: TGCAGTGCTAGCAAGAACACTGAAGCTTTCTTT.

V is TRBV7-6 and J is TRBJ2-1; 10 nucleotides line up with TRBD2. The V gene's germline CDR1 is SGHVS and CDR2 FNYEAQ. This CDR3 has 16 residues. Trimming took 5 bases from V and 1 from J; bases not matched to a gene: 5. The CDR3 DNA is TGTGCCAGCAGCCCAGCGGGAGGGCCTTCCTACAATGAGCAGTTCTTC. Its protein product is CASSPAGGPSYNEQFF. Supplemented by reference TRBV7-6 and TRBJ2-1, the full variable domain reads GAGVSQSPRYKVTKRGQDVALRCDPISGHVSLYWYRQALGQGPEFLTYFNYEAQQDKSGLPNDRFSAERPEGSISTLTIQRTEQRDSAMYRCASSPAGGPSYNEQFFGPGTRLTVL.

The chain links TRBV6-5 to TRBJ1-2; possible D gene TRBD1, 5 bases. CDR3 length equals 14 residues. The germline gives CDR1 MNHEY, CDR2 SVGAGI. Trimming left V 8 bases short and J 9 bases short, with 22 bases between. The CDR3 DNA reads as TGTGCCAGCGGCCACACTGGGGGGGAGTTCAGCTACACCTTC. Translated: CASGHTGGEFSYTF.

The V call is TRBV6-1, the J call TRBJ1-5; 9 bases are shared with TRBD1. With 3 bases clipped from V and 4 bases from J, the junction kept 7 bases outside the gene matches. This CDR3 region has 16 residues. Per the germline V gene, CDR1 is MNHNS and CDR2 is SASEGT. Here the CDR3 DNA reads TGTGCCAGCAGTGACTTTGGACAGGGGACTAATCAGCCCCAGCATTTT. Protein product: CASSDFGQGTNQPQHF.

J is TRBJ2-2 and V is TRBV5-1, with D possibly TRBD1 on 7 matching bases. Per the germline V gene, CDR1 is SGHRS and CDR2 is YFSETQ. Trimming took off 2 bases at V and 5 bases at J, with 13 bases between the two ends. The CDR3 extends over 15 amino acids. CDR3 amino acids: CASSFEQGRTGELFF. The CDR3 DNA reads TGCGCCAGCAGCTTTGAACAGGGGAGGACCGGGGAGCTGTTTTTT. Together with reference TRBV5-1 and TRBJ2-2, the CDR3 gives the full variable domain: KAGVTQTPRYLIKTRGQQVTLSCSPISGHRSVSWYQQTPGQGLQFLFEYFSETQRNKGNFPGRFSGRQFSNSRSEMNVSTLELGDSALYLCASSFEQGRTGELFFGEGSRLTVL.